This entry features one T cell receptor (beta chain) sequence. As to time point: recipient sample about 28 days before transplant, after cytoreduction. TCRdb keeps only in-frame clones here, not all; method: immunoSEQ multiplex PCR. The sample records some 29,000 clones, roughly 84% being singletons. These data belong to a study of T cell clonotyping in hematopoietic cell transplantation. The CDR3 covers 19 residues. Germline assignment: CDR1 SGHNT and CDR2 YENEEA. The germline V and J ends were trimmed by 5 bases and 8 bases, with 33 bases remaining between them. J is TRBJ1-2 and V is TRBV11-3; the D gene is possibly TRBD1 (5 bases). Sequenced here: peripheral blood mononuclear cells, sampled before stem cell transplant. The TCR comes from a man aged 35 to 55 with acute myeloid leukemia. Some clones in this sample may be carry-over from other donors' samples. CDR3 region: CASSRRLGGPGYRAEGYTF. CDR3 bases: TGTGCCAGCAGCCGTAGATTAGGCGGACCAGGGTACCGTGCGGAGGGCTACACCTTC.